This TCR beta chain was obtained from a study of human T cells and chemical hapten exposure. General observations from the study: The study found expanded TCRs formed significantly more large CDR3 similarity clusters than controls.

This clonotype was counted a few times. Antigen: not known. Germline lookup yields CDR1 DFQATT and CDR2 SNEGSKA (reference sequence). The CDR3 sequence is 12 residues long. Trimming cost V 2 bases and J 5 bases, with 9 bases left between them. TCRdb independently ran MiXCR on the RACE reads; one entry per CDR3 protein. The sample comprises under 40,000 distinct CDR3 sequences, 5% to 7% of which are singletons, and roughly a tenth rests with the top ten. Time point in this sample: patch test 1, 2 weeks after DPC sensitization. The treatment denotes: therapeutic diphenylcyclopropenone sensitization with weekly scalp DPC. Unfractionated whole blood was the source of the extracted total RNA. Every donor had alopecia and was 18 to 70 years old; all were suitable for DPC.

The receptor was isolated from a woman under 40 with alopecia areata. Some clones in this sample may be carry-over from other donors' samples. The chain links TRBV20-1 to TRBJ1-1; weak D call: TRBD1 (5 bases). This specimen consisted of whole blood, obtained in connection with sensitization to the hapten diphenylcyclopropenone (DPC). This CDR3 reads CSARTQGTEAFF. CDR3 coding DNA: TGCAGTGCTAGAACGCAGGGTACTGAAGCTTTCTTT.